These 4 T cell receptor beta chains share one sample of origin, sequenced in a study of monozygotic twins with inflammatory bowel disease. Using the 5' RACE reads, TCRdb records one entry per CDR3 protein without DNA. Its clone listing holds over 150,000 distinct CDR3 sequences. Sequenced material: blood. These receptors were obtained from a human donor with ulcerative colitis or Crohn's disease, or a healthy co-twin of an affected twin (not recorded which).

This chain connects TRBV7-2 to TRBJ2-2. Germline V gene data show CDR1 as SGHTA and CDR2 as FQGNSA. CDR3 length equals 12 residues. The CDR3 reads CASKGDTGELFF.

The V call is TRBV29-1, the J call TRBJ2-5; the D gene TCRdb calls, TRBD2, cannot be checked with no DNA. CDR1 and CDR2 (germline): SQVTM, ANQGSEA. This CDR3 is 13 amino acids long. CDR3 sequence reads: CSVSRRGGETQYF.

The CDR3 spells CASSSRERVSGANVLTF. The chain links TRBV4-2 to TRBJ2-6; lacking DNA, the TRBD1 call made by TCRdb goes unchecked. The CDR3 contains 17 residues. Germline values: CDR1 LGHNA, CDR2 YNFKEQ.

This chain joins TRBV5-1 and TRBJ1-1; as DNA is missing, the TRBD1 call by TCRdb cannot be tested. The germline CDR1 and CDR2 sequences are SGHRS and YFSETQ. This CDR3 is 22 amino acids long. CDR3 sequence reads: CASSIPRRRPGQGMESDTEAFF.